This is a list of T cell receptor beta chains from one sample in a study of blood T cell repertoires in COVID-19. Assay used: immunoSEQ multiplex PCR; TCRdb lists only in-frame clones, some missing. This repertoire shows about 120,000 clones, around 78% found once; its top ten account for approximately 2.4%. Input material: peripheral blood. The receptors here all came from a man between 65 and 80 years old with acute or convalescent COVID-19. The CDR3 runs from the conserved cysteine through the conserved F or W. D genes are given only for firm matches. The size entry is marked missing in some rows and otherwise reads once, few, many or a size class.

size | D | J | V | CDR3 | DNA
NA | NA | TRBJ1-2 | TRBV19 | CASSRHPNYGYTF | TGTGCCAGTTCCCGACACCCTAACTATGGCTACACCTTC
NA | NA | TRBJ2-2 | TRBV5-6 | CASSPPGAGELFF | TGTGCCAGCAGCCCACCAGGGGCCGGGGAGCTGTTTTTT
NA | TRBD1 | TRBJ2-7 | TRBV6-6 | CASSSPDRGHGEQYF | TGTGCCAGCAGTTCCCCGGACAGGGGGCATGGGGAGCAGTACTTC
NA | NA | TRBJ1-2 | TRBV5-1 | CASSPGQRYYGYTF | TGCGCCAGCAGCCCCGGACAGCGCTACTATGGCTACACCTTC
NA | NA | TRBJ1-5 | TRBV6-1 | CASSEQAGVGNQPQHF | TGTGCCAGCAGTGAACAGGCAGGGGTGGGCAATCAGCCCCAGCATTTT
NA | TRBD1 | TRBJ1-2 | TRBV6-5 | CASSYPRGGFIYGYTF | TGTGCCAGCAGTTACCCGCGAGGGGGCTTTATCTATGGCTACACCTTC
NA | TRBD2 | TRBJ2-3 | TRBV5-4 | CASSLITSGDQTDTQYF | TGTGCCAGCAGCTTGATAACTAGCGGGGACCAAACAGATACGCAGTATTTT
NA | TRBD2 | TRBJ2-1 | TRBV4-1 | CASSLGAGVEQFF | TGCGCCAGCAGCCTTGGAGCGGGGGTTGAGCAGTTCTTC
NA | NA | TRBJ2-7 | TRBV7-9 | CASSPRVANKTYEQYF | TGTGCCAGCAGCCCCCGTGTAGCGAACAAAACCTACGAGCAGTACTTC
NA | NA | TRBJ2-1 | TRBV10-3 | CAMGRGGAYNEQFF | TGTGCCATGGGACGTGGGGGCGCCTACAATGAGCAGTTCTTC
few | NA | TRBJ1-1 | TRBV12-3/TRBV12-4 | CASSYSGDTEAFF | TGTGCCAGCAGTTATTCAGGGGACACTGAAGCTTTCTTT
NA | NA | TRBJ1-3 | TRBV11-3 | CASSLDSLEVSGNTIYF | TGTGCCAGCAGCTTAGACTCACTGGAGGTGTCTGGAAACACCATATATTTT
NA | NA | TRBJ1-1 | TRBV5-1 | CASSLRGMNTEAFF | TGCGCCAGCAGCTTGCGGGGTATGAACACTGAAGCTTTCTTT
NA | NA | TRBJ2-7 | TRBV19 | CASTRRAAGSYEQYF | TGTGCCAGTACCCGGAGGGCCGCAGGCTCCTACGAGCAGTACTTC
NA | TRBD2 | TRBJ2-2 | TRBV3-1/TRBV3-2 | CASSQVPSGVPRGTGELFF | TGTGCCAGCAGCCAAGTTCCTAGCGGGGTCCCCCGGGGTACCGGGGAGCTGTTTTTT
NA | NA | TRBJ1-5 | TRBV5-6 | CASSLRQGGQPQHF | TGTGCCAGCAGCTTGAGGCAGGGTGGTCAGCCCCAGCATTTT
NA | NA | TRBJ1-3 | TRBV7-2 | CASRPMTSGNTIYF | TGTGCCAGCAGACCGATGACATCTGGAAACACCATATATTTT
once | NA | TRBJ2-3 | TRBV5-1 | CASSLQGSDTQYF | TGCGCCAGCAGCTTGCAGGGGTCAGATACGCAGTATTTT
many | TRBD1 | TRBJ1-6 | TRBV5-4 | CASSSPGQGYSPLHF | TGTGCCAGCAGCTCGCCGGGACAGGGGTATTCACCCCTCCACTTT
NA | NA | TRBJ1-1 | TRBV3-1/TRBV3-2 | CASSPRGNTEAFF | TGTGCCAGCAGCCCCCGAGGGAACACTGAAGCTTTCTTT
NA | TRBD1 | TRBJ2-7 | TRBV4-3 | CASSPNRGLYEQYF | TGCGCCAGCAGCCCAAACAGGGGGCTCTACGAGCAGTACTTC
NA | NA | TRBJ1-2 | TRBV11-2 | CASSFSDTKYGYTF | TGTGCCAGCAGCTTCTCGGACACGAAGTATGGCTACACCTTC
NA | TRBD1 | TRBJ2-6 | TRBV2 | CASIGTGGYSGANVLTF | TGTGCCAGCATTGGGACAGGGGGCTACTCTGGGGCCAACGTCCTGACTTTC
once | NA | TRBJ2-1 | TRBV24-1 | CATSGGVSYNEQFF | TGTGCCACCAGTGGGGGGGTATCCTACAATGAGCAGTTCTTC
NA | NA | TRBJ1-2 | TRBV6-1 | CASSDTSVHYGYTF | TGTGCCAGCAGTGATACTTCCGTCCACTATGGCTACACCTTC
NA | TRBD2 | TRBJ2-1 | TRBV27 | CASSRARGGLNEQFF | TGTGCCAGCTCCCGGGCCCGGGGGGGCCTCAATGAGCAGTTCTTC
NA | TRBD1 | TRBJ2-5 | TRBV15 | CATSLARQGGETQYF | TGTGCCACCAGCCTAGCTCGACAGGGCGGGGAGACCCAGTACTTC
NA | TRBD1 | TRBJ1-2 | TRBV6-1 | CASSEAGGGYGYTF | TGTGCCAGCAGTGAAGCAGGGGGCGGCTATGGCTACACCTTC
NA | TRBD1 | TRBJ2-1 | TRBV9 | CASSAGTGAYNEQFF | TGTGCCAGCAGCGCCGGGACAGGGGCCTACAATGAGCAGTTCTTC
NA | TRBD1 | TRBJ1-2 | TRBV5-5 | CASSGRGDGYTF | TGTGCCAGCAGCGGCAGGGGGGATGGCTACACCTTC
NA | NA | TRBJ1-1 | TRBV24-1 | CATSRGLGTEAFF | TGTGCCACCAGTAGAGGGCTGGGCACTGAAGCTTTCTTT
NA | NA | TRBJ1-4 | TRBV19 | CASSWETNEKLFF | TGTGCCAGTAGTTGGGAGACTAATGAAAAACTGTTTTTT
NA | TRBD1 | TRBJ1-2 | TRBV7-9 | CASNDRGANYGYTF | TGTGCCAGCAACGACAGGGGAGCTAACTATGGCTACACCTTC
NA | NA | TRBJ1-6 | TRBV4-3 | CASSQVAGNNSPLHF | TGCGCCAGCAGCCAAGTAGCAGGGAATAATTCACCCCTCCACTTT
NA | TRBD1 | TRBJ2-1 | TRBV19 | CASSLTGENYNEQFF | TGTGCCAGTAGCTTAACAGGGGAGAACTACAATGAGCAGTTCTTC
NA | NA | TRBJ1-1 | TRBV5-1 | CASSSAGGPGGGKRSEAFF | TGCGCCAGCAGCTCCGCCGGGGGGCCGGGGGGAGGTAAGAGGTCTGAAGCTTTCTTT
NA | TRBD1 | TRBJ1-5 | TRBV19 | CASRVQGSNQPQHF | TGTGCCAGTAGAGTACAGGGGTCCAATCAGCCCCAGCATTTT
NA | NA | TRBJ1-6 | TRBV6-5 | CASTPRGYNSPLHF | TGTGCCAGCACCCCTAGGGGATATAATTCACCCCTCCACTTT
NA | NA | TRBJ1-3 | TRBV7-3 | CASSPGNSGNTIYF | TGTGCCAGCAGCCCAGGGAACTCTGGAAACACCATATATTTT
NA | TRBD2 | TRBJ2-5 | TRBV5-1 | CASSRGGGNQETQYF | TGCGCCAGCAGCCGAGGCGGGGGGAACCAAGAGACCCAGTACTTC
NA | TRBD1 | TRBJ2-5 | TRBV24-1 | CATSPTGQGDRETQYF | TGTGCCACCAGTCCGACGGGACAGGGGGATCGGGAGACCCAGTACTTC
NA | NA | TRBJ2-3 | TRBV7-6 | CASSLAFKSADTQYF | TGTGCCAGCAGCTTAGCTTTCAAGAGCGCAGATACGCAGTATTTT
NA | TRBD2 | TRBJ2-1 | TRBV5-1 | CASSPSGGTSYNEQFF | TGCGCCAGCAGCCCCAGCGGGGGGACCTCCTACAATGAGCAGTTCTTC
NA | NA | TRBJ2-3 | TRBV5-1 | CASSLGGGREGIDTQYF | TGCGCCAGCAGCTTGGGAGGCGGCAGGGAAGGAATAGATACGCAGTATTTT
NA | TRBD2 | TRBJ2-2 | TRBV6-2/TRBV6-3 | CASSKTSLGTGELFF | TGTGCCAGCAGTAAGACTAGCCTGGGCACCGGGGAGCTGTTTTTT
once | NA | TRBJ2-1 | TRBV19 | CASSIAVPGRLATGNDNEQFF | TGTGCCAGTAGTATAGCTGTCCCAGGGCGGCTAGCGACCGGTAATGATAATGAGCAGTTCTTC
NA | TRBD1 | TRBJ1-5 | TRBV5-1 | CASSFSPTTGANQPQHF | TGCGCCAGCAGCTTTAGCCCGACGACAGGGGCCAATCAGCCCCAGCATTTT
NA | NA | TRBJ1-2 | TRBV5-6 | CASSLSGVYGYTF | TGTGCCAGCAGCTTGTCAGGGGTCTATGGCTACACCTTC
NA | NA | TRBJ1-2 | TRBV7-9 | CASSPDRPYGGYTF | TGTGCCAGCAGTCCAGACAGGCCTTACGGAGGCTACACCTTC
NA | NA | TRBJ2-5 | TRBV5-1 | CASSPQDFQRTQYF | TGCGCCAGCAGCCCACAGGATTTTCAGAGGACCCAGTACTTC
few | NA | TRBJ1-5 | TRBV24-1 | CATSDPGTLRPQHF | TGTGCCACCAGTGATCCCGGGACACTTCGGCCCCAGCATTTT
NA | NA | TRBJ1-3 | TRBV12-5 | CASGPPRAAGNTIYF | TGTGCTAGTGGTCCTCCCAGGGCTGCTGGAAACACCATATATTTT
NA | NA | TRBJ1-2 | TRBV30 | CAWSSHRLRNYGYTF | TGTGCCTGGAGTTCTCACAGGTTGAGAAACTATGGCTACACCTTC
few | NA | TRBJ2-3 | TRBV13 | CASTERQLGTDTQYF | TGTGCCAGCACCGAAAGGCAGCTAGGCACAGATACGCAGTATTTT
NA | NA | TRBJ1-5 | TRBV4-1 | CASCVTEYSNQPQHF | TGCGCCAGCTGTGTGACAGAATATAGCAATCAGCCCCAGCATTTT